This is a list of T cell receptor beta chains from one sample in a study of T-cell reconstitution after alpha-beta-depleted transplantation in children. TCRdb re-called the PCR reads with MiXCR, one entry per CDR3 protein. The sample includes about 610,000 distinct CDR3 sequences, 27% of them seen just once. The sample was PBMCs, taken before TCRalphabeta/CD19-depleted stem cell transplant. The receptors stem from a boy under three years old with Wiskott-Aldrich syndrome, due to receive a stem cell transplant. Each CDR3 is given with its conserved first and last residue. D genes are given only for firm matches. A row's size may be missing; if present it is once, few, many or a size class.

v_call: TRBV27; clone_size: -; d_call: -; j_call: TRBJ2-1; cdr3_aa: CASSLSPGPYNEQFF; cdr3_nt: TGTGCCAGCAGTTTATCTCCCGGCCCCTACAATGAGCAGTTCTTC
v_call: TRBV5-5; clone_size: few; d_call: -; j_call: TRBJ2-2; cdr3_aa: CASSLFPLTINTGELFF; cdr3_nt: TGTGCCAGCAGCTTGTTTCCACTCACGATAAACACCGGGGAGCTGTTTTTT
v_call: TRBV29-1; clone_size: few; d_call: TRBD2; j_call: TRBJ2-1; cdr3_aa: CSANPGLARRSSYNEQFF; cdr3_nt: TGCAGCGCAAATCCGGGACTAGCGCGACGGAGCTCCTACAATGAGCAGTTCTTC
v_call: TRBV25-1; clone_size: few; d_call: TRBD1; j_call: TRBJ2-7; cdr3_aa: CATSGQFYEQYF; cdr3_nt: TGTGCCACGTCGGGACAGTTCTACGAGCAGTACTTC
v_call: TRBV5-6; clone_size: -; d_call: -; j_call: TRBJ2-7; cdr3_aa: CASSRGAGRYEQYF; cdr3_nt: TGTGCCAGCAGCCGCGGGGCCGGGCGCTACGAGCAGTACTTC
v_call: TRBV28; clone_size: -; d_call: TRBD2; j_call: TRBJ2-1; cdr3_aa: CASSLWRGGNEQFF; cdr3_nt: TGTGCCAGCAGTTTATGGCGGGGGGGCAATGAGCAGTTCTTC
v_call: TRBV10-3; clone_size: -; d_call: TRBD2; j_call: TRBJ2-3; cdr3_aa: CAISVLLAGTDTQYF; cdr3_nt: TGTGCCATCAGTGTTCTACTAGCGGGCACAGATACGCAGTATTTT
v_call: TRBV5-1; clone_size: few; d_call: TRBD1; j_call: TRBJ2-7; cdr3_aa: CAKDREFPYEQYF; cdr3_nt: TGCGCCAAAGACAGGGAATTTCCCTACGAGCAGTACTTC
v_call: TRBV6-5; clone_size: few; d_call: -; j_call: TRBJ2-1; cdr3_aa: CASSYSLEGNEQFF; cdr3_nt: TGTGCCAGCAGTTACAGTCTAGAGGGGAATGAGCAGTTCTTC
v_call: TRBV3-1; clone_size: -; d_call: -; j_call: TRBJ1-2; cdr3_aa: CASSQDARAGGYTF; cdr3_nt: TGTGCCAGCAGCCAAGATGCCCGGGCAGGTGGCTACACCTTC
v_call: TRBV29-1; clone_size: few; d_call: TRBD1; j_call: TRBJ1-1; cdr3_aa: CSVAGQINTEAFF; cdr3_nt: TGCAGCGTGGCGGGACAGATTAACACTGAAGCTTTCTTT
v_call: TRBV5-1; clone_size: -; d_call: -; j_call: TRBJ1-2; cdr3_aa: CASSFQDYYGYTF; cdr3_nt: TGCGCCAGCAGCTTCCAAGACTACTATGGCTACACCTTC
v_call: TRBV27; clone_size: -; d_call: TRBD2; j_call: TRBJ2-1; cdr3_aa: CASSAPGLAGAANEQFF; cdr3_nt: TGTGCCAGCAGTGCTCCGGGACTAGCGGGGGCAGCAAATGAGCAGTTCTTC
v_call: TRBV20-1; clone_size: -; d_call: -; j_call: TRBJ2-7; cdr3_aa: CSASSSRAGYEQYF; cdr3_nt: TGCAGTGCTAGTTCGTCACGAGCAGGATACGAGCAGTACTTC
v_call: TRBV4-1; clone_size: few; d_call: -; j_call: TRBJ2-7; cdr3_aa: CASSRMNLWGFNEQYF; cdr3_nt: TGCGCCAGCAGCCGCATGAATCTATGGGGTTTCAACGAGCAGTACTTC
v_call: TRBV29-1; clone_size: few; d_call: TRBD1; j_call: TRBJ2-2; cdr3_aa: CSVSDRALGGELFF; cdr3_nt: TGCAGCGTTAGTGACAGGGCCCTCGGCGGGGAGCTGTTTTTT
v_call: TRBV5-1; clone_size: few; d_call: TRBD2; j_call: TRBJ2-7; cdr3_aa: CASTSLAGRRSYEQYF; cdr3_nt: TGCGCCAGCACCTCCTTAGCGGGACGACGATCCTACGAGCAGTACTTC
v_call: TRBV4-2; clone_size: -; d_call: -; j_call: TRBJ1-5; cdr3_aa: CASSHEGGLNQPQHF; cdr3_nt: TGTGCCAGCAGCCATGAGGGGGGACTAAATCAGCCCCAGCATTTT
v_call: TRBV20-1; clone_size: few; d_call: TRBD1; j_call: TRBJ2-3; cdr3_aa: CSASLGGAGGADTQYF; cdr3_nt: TGCAGTGCTAGCCTCGGAGGGGCAGGGGGCGCAGATACGCAGTATTTT
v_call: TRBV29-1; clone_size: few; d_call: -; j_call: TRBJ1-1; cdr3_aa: CSVDKRGAVTEAFF; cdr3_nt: TGCAGCGTTGATAAGCGGGGGGCCGTCACTGAAGCTTTCTTT
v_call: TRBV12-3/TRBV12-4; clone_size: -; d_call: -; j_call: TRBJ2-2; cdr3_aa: CASSSKTPIPPTGELFF; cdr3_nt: TGTGCCAGCAGCTCAAAGACCCCGATACCTCCCACCGGGGAGCTGTTTTTT
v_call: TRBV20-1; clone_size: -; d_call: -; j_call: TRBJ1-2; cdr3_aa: CSASSMQVGRNGYTF; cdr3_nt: TGCAGTGCTAGTTCCATGCAGGTTGGTCGGAATGGCTACACCTTC
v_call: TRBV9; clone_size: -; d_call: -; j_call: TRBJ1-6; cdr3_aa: CASSLEAGSDSPLHF; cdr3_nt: TGTGCCAGCAGCTTAGAGGCAGGAAGCGATTCACCCCTCCACTTT
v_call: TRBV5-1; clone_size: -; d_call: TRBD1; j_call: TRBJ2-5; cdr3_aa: CASSLAGTGREETQYF; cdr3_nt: TGCGCCAGCAGCTTGGCCGGGACAGGGAGAGAAGAGACCCAGTACTTC